Listed below are T cell receptor beta chains from one sample, sequenced in a study of shared clonotypes between healthy human individuals. Sequencing used immunoSEQ multiplex PCR; TCRdb keeps in-frame clones, though not all of them. The table records about 2.4 million clones, 93% of them present only once. Sample: naive CD4+ T cells from PBMCs. The receptor source for this set is a man aged 18-30 years in good health. Some clones in this sample may be carry-over from other donors' samples. The CDR3 runs from the conserved cysteine through the conserved F or W. The D gene is left open where the match is weak. For some rows the clone size is stated as once, few or many, or as a class when expanded; others skip it.

V gene	clone size	CDR3 length	J gene	D gene	CDR3 protein	CDR3 DNA
TRBV5-5	once	13	TRBJ1-4	-	CASSLAGGEKLFF	TGTGCCAGCAGCTTGGCCGGGGGTGAAAAACTGTTTTTT
TRBV14	-	20	TRBJ2-5	TRBD2	CASSFPPRLAGGRYQETQYF	TGTGCCAGCAGCTTTCCCCCTCGACTAGCGGGAGGCCGGTACCAAGAGACCCAGTACTTC
TRBV30	-	10	TRBJ1-2	-	CAWRTAGYTF	TGTGCCTGGAGGACGGCTGGCTACACCTTC
TRBV2	-	12	TRBJ1-2	-	CASSVHPRGYTF	TGTGCCAGCAGTGTCCATCCCCGGGGCTACACCTTC
TRBV11-2	-	14	TRBJ2-5	-	CASSLVSGIETQYF	TGTGCCAGCAGCTTAGTGTCAGGGATCGAGACCCAGTACTTC
TRBV7-2	-	13	TRBJ2-7	-	CASSLLGPYEQYF	TGTGCCAGCAGCTTATTGGGTCCCTACGAGCAGTACTTC
TRBV5-4	-	19	TRBJ2-7	-	CASSLPPGGIQGSYVEQYF	TGTGCCAGCAGCTTGCCGCCGGGGGGAATCCAGGGGTCCTACGTGGAGCAGTACTTC
TRBV7-9	-	15	TRBJ2-5	TRBD1	CASSPRDRGRETQYF	TGTGCCAGCAGCCCCCGGGACAGGGGGCGGGAGACCCAGTACTTC
TRBV5-6	-	14	TRBJ1-2	TRBD1	CASSLGQGSYGYTF	TGTGCCAGCAGCTTAGGACAGGGGAGCTATGGCTACACCTTC
TRBV19	-	15	TRBJ1-5	TRBD1	CASTGQGPSNQPQHF	TGTGCCAGTACTGGACAGGGGCCTAGCAATCAGCCCCAGCATTTT
TRBV4-1	-	15	TRBJ2-5	-	CASSQVSGRSETQYF	TGCGCCAGCAGCCAAGTTTCCGGGCGCTCAGAGACCCAGTACTTC
TRBV30	-	14	TRBJ1-5	-	CAWSRRQTNQPQHF	TGTGCCTGGAGTAGACGTCAGACCAATCAGCCCCAGCATTTT
TRBV29-1	-	11	TRBJ1-1	TRBD1	CSAGQGSEAFF	TGCAGCGCGGGACAGGGGTCTGAAGCTTTCTTT
TRBV10-3	-	14	TRBJ1-2	-	CAISLTGSAAGYTF	TGTGCCATCAGTTTAACCGGGTCCGCAGCAGGCTACACCTTC
TRBV7-2	-	16	TRBJ2-7	-	CASSHPSRQHPYEQYF	TGTGCCAGCAGCCATCCTTCCCGACAGCATCCCTACGAGCAGTACTTC
TRBV6-5	-	16	TRBJ1-1	-	CASSYKYREPRTEAFF	TGTGCCAGCAGTTACAAATACAGGGAACCGAGGACTGAAGCTTTCTTT
TRBV6-5	-	15	TRBJ1-4	TRBD1	CASSYRRTGGEKLFF	TGTGCCAGCAGTTACCGCCGGACAGGCGGGGAAAAACTGTTTTTT
TRBV7-6	-	15	TRBJ2-6	-	CASSLVGAGANVLTF	TGTGCCAGCAGCTTAGTAGGGGCTGGGGCCAACGTCCTGACTTTC
TRBV27	-	15	TRBJ2-7	-	CASSAKFGGSYEQYF	TGTGCCAGCAGTGCTAAATTCGGCGGCTCCTACGAGCAGTACTTC
TRBV30	-	12	TRBJ2-3	-	CAWTRSTDTQYF	TGTGCCTGGACCCGCAGCACAGATACGCAGTATTTT
TRBV19	-	13	TRBJ2-5	-	CASSGQYQETQYF	TGTGCCAGTAGCGGGCAGTACCAAGAGACCCAGTACTTC
TRBV6-6	-	13	TRBJ2-3	-	CASRDRGTDTQYF	TGTGCCAGCAGGGACAGAGGCACAGATACGCAGTATTTT
TRBV5-6	-	15	TRBJ2-1	TRBD1	CASSSTDRGLDEQFF	TGTGCCAGCAGCTCTACCGACAGGGGATTGGATGAGCAGTTCTTC
TRBV13	-	14	TRBJ2-4	-	CASSLGGAKNIQYF	TGTGCCAGCAGCTTAGGGGGGGCCAAAAACATTCAGTACTTC
TRBV7-9	-	14	TRBJ1-2	-	CASSQGRGDYGYTF	TGTGCCAGCAGCCAGGGACGAGGTGACTATGGCTACACCTTC
TRBV7-2	-	14	TRBJ1-1	-	CASSLEGGNAEAFF	TGTGCCAGCAGCTTAGAAGGGGGTAACGCTGAAGCTTTCTTT
TRBV7-3	-	13	TRBJ2-2	-	CASSQINTGELFF	TGTGCCAGCAGCCAAATTAACACCGGGGAGCTGTTTTTT
TRBV5-4	-	14	TRBJ2-3	-	CASSSRQGGDTQYF	TGTGCCAGCAGCTCTAGACAGGGAGGAGATACGCAGTATTTT
TRBV6-5	-	13	TRBJ1-2	-	CASRSSRESGYTF	TGTGCCAGCAGATCGAGCCGGGAGAGTGGCTACACCTTC